Following are 13 T cell receptor beta chains from one sample sequenced in a study of PD-L1 blockade in urothelial cancer. Only in-frame clones appear in the TCRdb table, and some are missing; sequencing was by immunoSEQ multiplex PCR. The sample consists of about 91,000 clones, around four fifths of them appearing once. This sample's time point: peripheral blood 6 weeks after treatment start. The sequences come from PBMCs, collected around atezolizumab (anti-PD-L1) treatment. Source of these receptors: a man aged 70-80 years with urothelial cancer.

The CDR3 reads CASSSQFSAGGAGGYTF. CDR3 DNA: TGTGCCAGCAGCTCCCAATTTTCCGCGGGGGGGGCCGGGGGCTACACCTTC. The rearrangement links TRBV11-2 to TRBJ1-2, with D possibly TRBD1 on 6 matching bases. The CDR3 loop spans 17 amino acids. V dropped 4 bases and J dropped 8 bases, with 26 bases sitting between them. Germline assignment: CDR1 SGHAT and CDR2 FQNNGV.

V and J are TRBV7-9 and TRBJ1-2; D call uncertain. Germline V CDR1 and CDR2: SEHNR, FQNEAQ (reference sequence). Trimming removed 4 bases at V and 6 bases at J, with 9 bases between. This CDR3 region has 12 residues. The CDR3 is CASSYGLDGYTF. CDR3 in DNA: TGTGCCAGCAGCTACGGGTTGGATGGCTACACCTTC.

The chain couples TRBV19 to TRBJ2-7; TRBD2 is a possible D gene (6 bases). This CDR3 is 17 amino acids long. Per germline, CDR1 LNHDA and CDR2 SQIVND (reference sequence). Deletions cut 1 base from V and 2 bases from J, with 18 bases between. In DNA, the CDR3 is TGTGCCAGTAGTATAGTCCAGGGCGGGACTTCAACCTACGAGCAGTACTTC. Translated: CASSIVQGGTSTYEQYF.

This chain links TRBV5-4 with TRBJ2-2; D is perhaps TRBD2 (6 bases). The CDR3 is 18 residues long. V gave up 4 bases and J gave up 3 bases, with 22 bases separating them. The germline V gene has CDR1 SGHNT and CDR2 YYREEE (reference sequence). Here the CDR3 DNA reads TGTGCCAGCAGCCGGAATATGGGCCAGGGAGGAGACACCGGGGAGCTGTTTTTT. It codes for CASSRNMGQGGDTGELFF.

This clone showed up just once. This sequence joins TRBV5-8 and TRBJ1-5, with 7 bases matching TRBD1. V shed 5 bases and J 1 base; nucleotides not matched to a gene: 6. The germline V gene encodes CDR1 SGHTS and CDR2 YDEGEE. This CDR3 is built from 15 residues. CDR3 sequence (DNA): TGTGCCAGCAGGGGTATAGGGGGCAGCAATCAGCCCCAGCATTTT. The encoded protein is CASRGIGGSNQPQHF.

This chain joins TRBV5-6 and TRBJ1-2; TRBD1 might be the D (6 bases). The CDR3 contains 15 residues. Per germline, CDR1 SGHDT and CDR2 YYEEEE. Trimming removed 5 bases at V and 2 bases at J, with 16 bases between. The CDR3 bases are TGTGCCAGCAGGGCCTGGACAGACCACAACTATGGCTACACCTTC. Translated, it gives CASRAWTDHNYGYTF.

This chain connects TRBV27 to TRBJ2-3, with 11 bases matching TRBD2. Germline V gives CDR1 MNHEY, CDR2 SMNVEV (reference sequence). V was clipped by 4 bases and J by 4 bases; unmatched bases: 7. CDR3 length: 16 residues. As DNA, the CDR3 is TGTGCCAGCAGTTCGCTAGCGGGAGGACGCGCAGATACGCAGTATTTT. It is translated as CASSSLAGGRADTQYF.

The chain carries TRBV7-3 and TRBJ1-2; D ambiguous. The CDR3 consists of 15 residues. Germline lookup yields CDR1 SGHTA and CDR2 FQGTGA. Between the trimmed V and J ends, which lost 5 bases and 8 bases, there was a span of 21 bases. CDR3 residues: CASSPGTYGVIGYTF. As DNA, the CDR3 is TGTGCCAGCAGCCCGGGAACATATGGGGTAATAGGCTACACCTTC.

The V call is TRBV7-3, the J call TRBJ2-2; 10 bases align to TRBD2. Germline CDR1 and CDR2: SGHTA and FQGTGA. V dropped 5 bases and J dropped 6; count of bases not matched to a gene: 6. There are 15 residues in the CDR3. The CDR3 spells CASSRQRGGSGELFF. CDR3 DNA sequence: TGTGCCAGCAGCCGCCAGCGGGGGGGCTCCGGGGAGCTGTTTTTT.

The V gene is TRBV28, the J gene TRBJ2-5; tentatively, D is TRBD2 (7 bases). CDR3 length equals 16 residues. Trimming removed 3 bases at V and 1 base at J, with 15 bases between. Germline V gene lookup returns CDR1 MDHEN and CDR2 SYDVKM. The CDR3 DNA follows: TGTGCCAGCAGTTTGATGTGGGAGGGGGTCCAAGAGACCCAGTACTTC. It translates to CASSLMWEGVQETQYF.

The chain uses TRBV7-2 and TRBJ2-2; 9 bases line up with TRBD2. This CDR3 contains 16 residues. Germline V gene sequence: CDR1 SGHTA, CDR2 FQGNSA. The J segment lost 0 bases and the V segment lost 5 bases, leaving 4 bases of the junction unmatched. The CDR3 region is CASSPVAGANTGELFF. CDR3 DNA: TGTGCCAGCAGCCCAGTAGCGGGAGCGAACACCGGGGAGCTGTTTTTT. Supplemented by reference TRBV7-2 and TRBJ2-2, the full variable domain reads GAGVSQSPSNKVTEKGKDVELRCDPISGHTALYWYRQSLGQGLEFLIYFQGNSAPDKSGLPSDRFSAERTGGSVSTLTIQRTQQEDSAVYLCASSPVAGANTGELFFGEGSRLTVL.

The rearrangement uses TRBV6-1 and TRBJ1-6, with 8 bases identical to TRBD1. Trimming removed 4 bases from V and 8 bases from J; junction bases left unmatched: 7. Per germline, CDR1 MNHNS and CDR2 SASEGT. This CDR3 has 15 amino acids. CDR3 in DNA: TGTGCCAGCAGTGGAACTACAGGGGGGGATTCACCCCTCCACTTT. This codes for CASSGTTGGDSPLHF.

The rearrangement uses TRBV7-9 and TRBJ1-3; 7 bases are a match to TRBD1. The CDR3 is 17 residues long. Germline CDR1 and CDR2: SEHNR and FQNEAQ (reference sequence). V was clipped by 5 bases and J by 0 bases; unmatched bases: 10. CDR3 nucleotide sequence: TGTGCCAGCAGCCCACCGACAGGGCATAGCTCTGGAAACACCATATATTTT. Protein product: CASSPPTGHSSGNTIYF.